These 15 T cell receptor beta chains were sequenced from one sample in a study of blood T cell repertoires in COVID-19. Only in-frame clones appear in the TCRdb table, and some are missing; sequencing was by immunoSEQ multiplex PCR. This table holds over 65,000 clones, about nine tenths found once. The material sequenced was peripheral blood. The source of these receptors is a man in his thirties or forties with acute or convalescent COVID-19.

This clone is classed as medium-sized. This chain links TRBV29-1 with TRBJ2-3, with a weak D call TRBD1 (5 bases). V lost 4 bases, J lost 2 bases, and 10 bases lay in between. Germline loops: CDR1 SQVTM, CDR2 ANQGSEA. The CDR3 totals 13 residues. The CDR3 coding sequence is TGCAGCGTTGTAGGGGCAGCCACAGATACGCAGTATTTT. Its translation is CSVVGAATDTQYF.

This clone was seen only a few times. The chain carries TRBV9 and TRBJ1-2; no reliable D call. CDR1 and CDR2 from the germline V gene are SGDLS and YYNGEE. V was cut by 3 bases and J by 8 bases, with 14 bases left in between. The CDR3 consists of 13 residues. The CDR3 region has the DNA TGTGCCAGCAGCGGCCATGGGCCCGACGGCTACACCTTC. Translating gives CASSGHGPDGYTF.

This chain links TRBV5-4 with TRBJ2-4; 13 bases match TRBD2. CDR3 length: 16 residues. The germline CDR1 and CDR2 sequences are SGHNT and YYREEE (reference sequence). Trimming cost V 3 bases and J 8 bases; bases outside gene matches: 8. CDR3 sequence reads: CASSYRLAGGSDIQYF. DNA of the CDR3: TGTGCCAGCAGCTATCGACTAGCGGGAGGAAGTGACATTCAGTACTTC.

This sequence joins TRBV10-1 and TRBJ2-2; D gene uncertain. The V gene lost 6 bases and the J gene lost 2 bases, with 7 bases spanning the gap. CDR1 and CDR2 from the germline V gene are WNHNN and SYGVQD (reference sequence). This CDR3 region has 13 residues. The CDR3 DNA reads TGCGCCAGCAGGAGACATAACACCGGGGAGCTGTTTTTT. Its protein product is CASRRHNTGELFF.

This clone has a handful of counts. This rearrangement joins TRBV9 to TRBJ1-3, with D unclear. Germline lookup yields CDR1 SGDLS and CDR2 YYNGEE. V was pared by 2 bases and J by 0 bases, with 9 bases between. The CDR3 runs to 15 residues. Written as DNA, the CDR3 is TGTGCCAGCAGCGTCGGTCGATTCTCTGGAAACACCATATATTTT. This sequence encodes CASSVGRFSGNTIYF.

This clone showed up just once. The rearrangement uses TRBV3-1 (or the pseudogene TRBV3-2) and TRBJ1-2; no clear D. V was pared by 2 bases and J by 4 bases, with 5 bases between. The CDR3 sequence is 12 residues long. The germline V gene has CDR1 LGHDT and CDR2 YNNKEL (reference sequence). The CDR3 reads CASSQSSYGYTF. The CDR3 DNA reads as TGTGCCAGCAGCCAAAGTAGCTATGGCTACACCTTC.

The V and J genes are TRBV10-3 and TRBJ2-3; D is uncertain. V lost 6 bases and J lost 2, with 12 bases in between. The length of the CDR3 is 14 residues. Germline V gene data show CDR1 as ENHRY and CDR2 as SYGVKD. The CDR3 spells CAISRKSDTDTQYF. CDR3 bases: TGTGCCATCAGCCGGAAGAGCGACACAGATACGCAGTATTTT.

This chain joins TRBV18 and TRBJ2-2; D ambiguous. CDR1 and CDR2 from the germline V gene are KGHSH and LQKENI. This CDR3 region has 13 residues. The V end lost 6 bases, the J end lost 2 bases, and 7 bases lay between the germline ends. The CDR3 protein is CASSLTNTGELFF. The CDR3 region has the DNA TGTGCCAGCTCTCTAACCAACACCGGGGAGCTGTTTTTT. Based on the CDR3 plus reference TRBV18 and TRBJ2-2, the full variable domain is NAGVMQNPRHLVRRRGQEARLRCSPMKGHSHVYWYRQLPEEGLKFMVYLQKENIIDESGMPKERFSAEFPKEGPSILRIQQVVRGDSAAYFCASSLTNTGELFFGEGSRLTVL.

V usage is TRBV6-2 or TRBV6-3 and J usage is TRBJ2-7, with 7 bases aligning to TRBD1. Germline-derived CDR1 and CDR2 are MNHEY and SVGEGT. V lost 2 bases to trimming and J lost 3 bases; unmatched junction nucleotides: 1. This CDR3 spans 13 amino acids. The CDR3 nucleotides are TGTGCCAGCAGTTACGGGACAGACTACGAGCAGTACTTC. Amino acid sequence: CASSYGTDYEQYF.

This chain uses TRBV7-8 with TRBJ2-5; 8 nucleotides agree with TRBD1. This CDR3 has 17 residues. The germline CDR1 and CDR2 sequences are SGHVS and FQNEAQ. With 1 base clipped from V and 5 bases from J, the junction kept 12 bases outside the gene matches. The DNA of the CDR3 is TGTGCCAGCAGCTTAGACCGAATGGCAGGGGGCTTGGAGACCCAGTACTTC. Residues: CASSLDRMAGGLETQYF.

V is TRBV11-3 and J is TRBJ2-5; tentative D call: TRBD2 (6 bases). The CDR3 contains 14 residues. In germline, CDR1 is SGHNT, CDR2 YENEEA. V lost 5 bases and J lost 5, with 15 bases in between. In DNA form, the CDR3 reads TGTGCCAGCAGCCCCGGGACTGGATATGAGACCCAGTACTTC. It is translated as CASSPGTGYETQYF.

The J gene is TRBJ2-5, the V gene TRBV24-1; 10 bases match TRBD1. The CDR3 runs 15 residues. Germline V gene data show CDR1 as KGHDR and CDR2 as SFDVKD. Trimming at V came to 2 bases and at J to 4 bases, leaving 3 bases not matched to a gene. CDR3 DNA sequence: TGTGCCACCAGTGATTCAAGGGACAGGGGAGAGACCCAGTACTTC. This translates into CATSDSRDRGETQYF.

The gene calls are TRBV7-9 and TRBJ2-3, with TRBD2 matching over 12 bases. With V trimmed by 2 bases and J by 6 bases, 9 bases remained unmatched. This CDR3 is 17 amino acids long. Germline loops: CDR1 SEHNR, CDR2 FQNEAQ (reference sequence). The CDR3 DNA sequence: TGTGCCAGCAGCTTATCCCCGACTAGCGGGAGTGGTGATACGCAGTATTTT. Amino acids: CASSLSPTSGSGDTQYF.

The genes are TRBV6-2 or TRBV6-3 and TRBJ1-5; D is unclear. CDR1 is MNHEY, CDR2 SVGEGT, per germline. V shed 6 bases and J shed 0 bases, with 15 bases lying between them. This CDR3 is built from 16 residues. The CDR3 sequence: CASSTRADRSNQPQHF. The CDR3 coding sequence is TGTGCCAGCAGCACGAGGGCGGACCGTAGCAATCAGCCCCAGCATTTT.

The genes are TRBV9 and TRBJ2-4; 9 nucleotides align to TRBD2. This CDR3 comprises 14 residues. V lost 0 bases to trimming and J lost 8 bases; unmatched junction nucleotides: 3. Germline lookup yields CDR1 SGDLS and CDR2 YYNGEE. CDR3 sequence (DNA): TGTGCCAGCAGCGTAGGCGGGAGGGCCGACATTCAGTACTTC. Protein: CASSVGGRADIQYF.